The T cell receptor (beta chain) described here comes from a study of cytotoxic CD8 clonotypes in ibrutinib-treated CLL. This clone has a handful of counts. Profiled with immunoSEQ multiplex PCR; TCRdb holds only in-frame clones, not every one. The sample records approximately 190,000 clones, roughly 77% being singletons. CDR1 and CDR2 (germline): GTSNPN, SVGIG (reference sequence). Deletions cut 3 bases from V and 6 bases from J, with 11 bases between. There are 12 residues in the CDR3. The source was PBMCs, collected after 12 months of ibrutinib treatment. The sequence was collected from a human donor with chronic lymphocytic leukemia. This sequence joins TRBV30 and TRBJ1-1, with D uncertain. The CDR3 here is CAWSYRRAEAFF. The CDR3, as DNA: TGTGCCTGGAGCTATAGGAGGGCTGAAGCTTTCTTT.